This T cell receptor (beta chain) was sequenced in a study of cytomegalovirus exposure and HLA in healthy donors. CDR1 and CDR2 (germline): SGHRS, YFSETQ. CDR3 length equals 17 residues. J gave up 7 bases and V 4 bases, and 13 bases lay outside the gene matches. Researchers ran the PCR with 60 Vbeta and 13 Jbeta primers. Produced via immunoSEQ multiplex PCR; TCRdb's table is partial and in-frame only. The table records approximately 260,000 clones, around nine tenths of them present only once. Study findings and constraints: According to a later analysis, donors in an Asian-associated ancestry cluster reportedly had fewer N-insertions than the roughly 720-donor mean. Several of the most significant clusters appeared linked to common viral pathogens, based on a later analysis. The likely origin of a cluster of highly shared sequence variants was a sequencing artifact. For most subjects, TCR beta sequences were reported to predict HLA-A and HLA-B alleles with accuracy.

As regards this clone: Its antigen is not identified.

The chain links TRBV5-1 to TRBJ2-1; TRBD2 agrees at 11 bases. Specimen: PBMCs. This sequence was found in a girl aged 2-10 years in good health and CMV-seronegative. Here the CDR3 reads CASSRTVLAGVENEQFF. The CDR3 nucleotides are TGCGCCAGCAGCCGGACCGTACTAGCGGGAGTAGAAAATGAGCAGTTCTTC.